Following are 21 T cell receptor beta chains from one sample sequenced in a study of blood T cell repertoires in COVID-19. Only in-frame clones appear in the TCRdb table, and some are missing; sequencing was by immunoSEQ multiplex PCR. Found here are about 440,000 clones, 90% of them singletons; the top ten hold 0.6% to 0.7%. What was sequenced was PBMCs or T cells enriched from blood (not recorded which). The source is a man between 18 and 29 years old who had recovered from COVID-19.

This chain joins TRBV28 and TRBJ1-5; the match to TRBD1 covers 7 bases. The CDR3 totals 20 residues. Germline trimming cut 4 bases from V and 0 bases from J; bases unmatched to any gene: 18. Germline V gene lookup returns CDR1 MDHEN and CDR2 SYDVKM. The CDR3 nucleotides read TGTGCCAGCAGTTCTACCAGGACAGGCGCGCCCCCATTTAGCAATCAGCCCCAGCATTTT. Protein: CASSSTRTGAPPFSNQPQHF.

The CDR3 loop is CASSVKGTSGGSEVEQFF. The CDR3 DNA follows: TGTGCCAGCAGCGTAAAGGGGACTAGCGGGGGTTCCGAGGTTGAGCAGTTCTTC. The rearrangement uses TRBV9 and TRBJ2-1, with 14 bases identical to TRBD2. CDR1 SGDLS and CDR2 YYNGEE come from the germline V gene. The length of the CDR3 is 18 residues. Trimming at V came to 1 base and at J to 9 bases, leaving 12 bases not matched to a gene.

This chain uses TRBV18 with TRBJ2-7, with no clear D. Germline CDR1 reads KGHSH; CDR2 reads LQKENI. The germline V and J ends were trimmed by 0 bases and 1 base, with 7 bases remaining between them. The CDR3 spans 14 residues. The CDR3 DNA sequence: TGTGCCAGCTCACCACCGTCCAATTCCTACGAGCAGTACTTC. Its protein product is CASSPPSNSYEQYF.

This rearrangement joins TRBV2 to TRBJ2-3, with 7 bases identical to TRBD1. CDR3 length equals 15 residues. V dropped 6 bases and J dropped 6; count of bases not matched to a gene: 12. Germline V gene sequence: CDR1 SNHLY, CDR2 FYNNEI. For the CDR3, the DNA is TGTGCCAGCAGCCGACCCGGGACAGCCGGGGATACGCAGTATTTT. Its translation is CASSRPGTAGDTQYF.

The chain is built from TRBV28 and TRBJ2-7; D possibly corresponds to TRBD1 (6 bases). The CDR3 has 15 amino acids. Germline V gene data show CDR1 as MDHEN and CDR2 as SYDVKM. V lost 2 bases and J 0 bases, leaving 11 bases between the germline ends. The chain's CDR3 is CASSLPRTVSYEQYF. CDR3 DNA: TGTGCCAGCAGTTTACCGCGGACAGTCTCCTACGAGCAGTACTTC.

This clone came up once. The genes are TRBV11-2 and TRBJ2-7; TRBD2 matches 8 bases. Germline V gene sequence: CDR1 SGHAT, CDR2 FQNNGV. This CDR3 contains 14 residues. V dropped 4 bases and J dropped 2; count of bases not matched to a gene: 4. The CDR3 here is CASSWNSGTYEQYF. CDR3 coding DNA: TGTGCCAGCAGCTGGAATAGCGGGACCTACGAGCAGTACTTC.

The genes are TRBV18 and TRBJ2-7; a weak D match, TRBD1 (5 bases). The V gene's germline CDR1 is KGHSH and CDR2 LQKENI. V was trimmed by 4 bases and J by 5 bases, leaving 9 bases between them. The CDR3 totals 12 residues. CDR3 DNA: TGTGCCAGCTCACTGCAGGGAAACGAGCAGTACTTC. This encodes CASSLQGNEQYF. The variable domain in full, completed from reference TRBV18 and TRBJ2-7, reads NAGVMQNPRHLVRRRGQEARLRCSPMKGHSHVYWYRQLPEEGLKFMVYLQKENIIDESGMPKERFSAEFPKEGPSILRIQQVVRGDSAAYFCASSLQGNEQYFGPGTRLTVT.

The CDR3 nucleotides read TGTGCCACCAGTGGTACGGGAGGGGCTAACTATGGCTACACCTTC. This gives the protein CATSGTGGANYGYTF. The V and J genes are TRBV24-1 and TRBJ1-2, with D maybe TRBD1 (5 bases). CDR1 and CDR2 from the germline V gene are KGHDR and SFDVKD. CDR3 length: 15 residues. Trimming removed 5 bases from V and 0 bases from J, with 12 bases in between.

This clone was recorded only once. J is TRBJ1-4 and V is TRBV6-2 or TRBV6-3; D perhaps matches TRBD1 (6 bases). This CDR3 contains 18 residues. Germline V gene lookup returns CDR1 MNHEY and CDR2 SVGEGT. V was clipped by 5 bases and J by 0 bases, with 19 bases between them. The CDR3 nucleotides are TGTGCCAGCAGTACAGGGACCAAAAGCGCAGCAACTAATGAAAAACTGTTTTTT. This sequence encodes CASSTGTKSAATNEKLFF.

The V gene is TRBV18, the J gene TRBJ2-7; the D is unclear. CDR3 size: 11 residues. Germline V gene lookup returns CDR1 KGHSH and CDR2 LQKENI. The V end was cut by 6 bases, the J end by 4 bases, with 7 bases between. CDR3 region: CASSESYEQYF. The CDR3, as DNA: TGTGCCAGCTCCGAGTCTTACGAGCAGTACTTC.

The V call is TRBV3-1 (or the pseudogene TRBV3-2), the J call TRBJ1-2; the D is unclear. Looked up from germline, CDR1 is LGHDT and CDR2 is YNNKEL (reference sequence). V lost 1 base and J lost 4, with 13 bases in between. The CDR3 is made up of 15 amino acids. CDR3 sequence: CASSQGGRGFYGYTF. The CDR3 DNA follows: TGTGCCAGCAGCCAAGGCGGCAGAGGATTCTATGGCTACACCTTC.

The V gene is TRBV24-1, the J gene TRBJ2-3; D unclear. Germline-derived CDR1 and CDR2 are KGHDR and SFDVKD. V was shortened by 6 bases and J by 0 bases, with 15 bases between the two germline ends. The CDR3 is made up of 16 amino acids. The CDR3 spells CATSIRAGSSTDTQYF. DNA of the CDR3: TGTGCCACCAGTATCAGAGCAGGCTCTAGCACAGATACGCAGTATTTT.

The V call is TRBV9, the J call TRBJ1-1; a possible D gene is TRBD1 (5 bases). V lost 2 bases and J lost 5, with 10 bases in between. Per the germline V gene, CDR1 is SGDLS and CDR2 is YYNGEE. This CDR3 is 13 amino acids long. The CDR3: CASSVEGVTEAFF. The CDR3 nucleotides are TGTGCCAGCAGCGTCGAAGGGGTAACTGAAGCTTTCTTT.

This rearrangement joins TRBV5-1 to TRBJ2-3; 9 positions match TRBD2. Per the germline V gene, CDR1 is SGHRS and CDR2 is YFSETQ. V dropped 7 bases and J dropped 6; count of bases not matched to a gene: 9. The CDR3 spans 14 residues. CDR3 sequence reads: CASGGGGASDTQYF. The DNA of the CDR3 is TGCGCCAGCGGCGGCGGGGGGGCGTCGGATACGCAGTATTTT.

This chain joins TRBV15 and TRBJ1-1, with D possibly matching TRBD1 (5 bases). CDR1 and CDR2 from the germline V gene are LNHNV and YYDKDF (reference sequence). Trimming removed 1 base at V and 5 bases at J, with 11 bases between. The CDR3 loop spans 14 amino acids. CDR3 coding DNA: TGTGCCACCAGCAGAGCCAAGGGGTTAACTGAAGCTTTCTTT. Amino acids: CATSRAKGLTEAFF.

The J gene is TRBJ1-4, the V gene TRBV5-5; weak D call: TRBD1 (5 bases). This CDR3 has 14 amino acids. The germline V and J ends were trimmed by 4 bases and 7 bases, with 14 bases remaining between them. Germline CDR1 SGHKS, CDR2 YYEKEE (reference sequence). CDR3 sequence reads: CASSRTGGIEKLFF. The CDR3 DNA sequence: TGTGCCAGCAGCCGGACTGGGGGGATTGAAAAACTGTTTTTT.

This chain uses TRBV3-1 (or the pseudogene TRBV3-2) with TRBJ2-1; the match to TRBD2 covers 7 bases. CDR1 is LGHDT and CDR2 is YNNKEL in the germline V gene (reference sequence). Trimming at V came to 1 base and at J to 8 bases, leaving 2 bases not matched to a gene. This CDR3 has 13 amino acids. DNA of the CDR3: TGTGCCAGCAGCCAAGGGGGACTATATGAGCAGTTCTTC. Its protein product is CASSQGGLYEQFF.

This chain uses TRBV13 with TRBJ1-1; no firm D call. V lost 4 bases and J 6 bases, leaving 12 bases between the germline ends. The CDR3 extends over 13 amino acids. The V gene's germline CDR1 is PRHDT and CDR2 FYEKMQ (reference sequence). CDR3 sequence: CASSSEMSAEAFF. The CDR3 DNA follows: TGTGCCAGCAGCTCGGAGATGAGCGCTGAAGCTTTCTTT.

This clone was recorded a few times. The CDR3 DNA follows: TGTGCCAGCAGCTTAGACGGGCGGGGCGCCCAGAGGCGGGAGACCCAGTACTTC. This sequence encodes CASSLDGRGAQRRETQYF. V is TRBV7-2 and J is TRBJ2-5; a possible D gene is TRBD2 (6 bases). The CDR3 contains 18 residues. Germline V gene data show CDR1 as SGHTA and CDR2 as FQGNSA. The V end lost 1 base, the J end lost 5 bases, and 23 bases lay between the germline ends.

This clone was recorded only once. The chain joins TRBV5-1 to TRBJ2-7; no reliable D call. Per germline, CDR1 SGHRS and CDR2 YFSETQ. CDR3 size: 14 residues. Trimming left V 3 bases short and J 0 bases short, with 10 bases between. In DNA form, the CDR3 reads TGCGCCAGCAGCTCGTCGTCTATCTCCTACGAGCAGTACTTC. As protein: CASSSSSISYEQYF. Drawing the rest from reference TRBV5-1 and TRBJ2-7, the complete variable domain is KAGVTQTPRYLIKTRGQQVTLSCSPISGHRSVSWYQQTPGQGLQFLFEYFSETQRNKGNFPGRFSGRQFSNSRSEMNVSTLELGDSALYLCASSSSSISYEQYFGPGTRLTVT.

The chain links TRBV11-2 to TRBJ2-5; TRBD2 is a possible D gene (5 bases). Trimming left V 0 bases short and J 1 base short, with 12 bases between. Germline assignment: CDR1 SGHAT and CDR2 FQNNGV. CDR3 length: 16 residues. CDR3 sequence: CASSLDTQRTQETQYF. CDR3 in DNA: TGTGCCAGCAGCTTAGATACTCAGCGGACCCAAGAGACCCAGTACTTC.